This is a list of T cell receptor beta chains from one sample in a study of CD4 T cells in relation to SARS-CoV-2 and coronaviruses. Only in-frame clones appear in the TCRdb table, and some are missing; sequencing was by immunoSEQ multiplex PCR. This table has some 60,000 clones, about 92% appearing once. Specimen: naive CD4+ T cells from PBMCs. All receptors derive from an adult with COVID-19. Each CDR3 is given with its conserved first and last residue. Fields, in order: clone size, D gene, V gene, J gene, CDR3 protein, CDR3 DNA. D genes are given only for firm matches. Rows may omit the clone size; those that give it use once, few, many or a size class.

-	TRBD2	TRBV7-3	TRBJ2-1	CASSGVASGTYNEQFF	TGTGCCAGCAGCGGAGTGGCTAGCGGCACCTACAATGAGCAGTTCTTC
-	-	TRBV5-1	TRBJ1-2	CASSHGPGGRRSYTF	TGCGCCAGCAGTCATGGACCCGGAGGACGTCGGAGCTACACCTTC
-	TRBD2	TRBV5-4	TRBJ2-3	CASSLLASGITDTQYF	TGTGCCAGCAGCTTGCTCGCTAGCGGGATAACAGATACGCAGTATTTT
-	-	TRBV7-3	TRBJ2-3	CASSLTQHSVDTQYF	TGTGCCAGCAGCTTAACCCAACATTCGGTGGATACGCAGTATTTT
-	-	TRBV6-6	TRBJ1-2	CASIREVGGLGYTF	TGTGCCAGCATTAGAGAAGTGGGAGGGTTGGGCTACACCTTC
-	-	TRBV7-3	TRBJ2-3	CASKGWASTDTQYF	TGTGCCAGCAAAGGCTGGGCTAGCACAGATACGCAGTATTTT
once	-	TRBV28	TRBJ1-5	CASSFRESNQPQHF	TGTGCCAGCAGTTTTCGGGAAAGCAATCAGCCCCAGCATTTT
-	-	TRBV3-1/TRBV3-2	TRBJ2-1	CASSRGYNEQFF	TGTGCCAGCAGCCGGGGCTACAATGAGCAGTTCTTC
-	-	TRBV4-1	TRBJ2-3	CASSQSGLAPDTQYF	TGCGCCAGCAGCCAATCGGGGCTAGCTCCAGATACGCAGTATTTT
-	-	TRBV5-6	TRBJ2-1	CASSLVYGNEQFF	TGTGCCAGCAGCTTGGTGTACGGCAATGAGCAGTTCTTC
-	TRBD2	TRBV13	TRBJ2-5	CASSARGGALETQYF	TGTGCCAGCAGCGCACGGGGGGGGGCTTTGGAGACCCAGTACTTC
-	-	TRBV6-1	TRBJ2-6	CASSELRPSGANVLTF	TGTGCCAGCAGTGAATTACGGCCCTCTGGGGCCAACGTCCTGACTTTC
-	-	TRBV6-1	TRBJ1-1	CASNVRGQLGAFF	TGTGCCAGCAATGTCCGGGGTCAACTCGGGGCTTTCTTT
once	-	TRBV4-1	TRBJ2-3	CASSQEAPGIIIDTQYF	TGCGCCAGCAGCCAAGAGGCGCCAGGAATTATTATCGATACGCAGTATTTT
medium-sized	-	TRBV12-3/TRBV12-4	TRBJ1-1	CASSFLQGGRAFF	TGTGCCAGCAGCTTCCTACAAGGAGGGAGGGCTTTCTTT
-	TRBD1	TRBV5-1	TRBJ2-7	CASSKGQVYEQYF	TGCGCCAGCAGCAAAGGACAGGTTTACGAGCAGTACTTC
once	TRBD2	TRBV30	TRBJ2-3	CAWGGEVRDTQYF	TGTGCCTGGGGGGGGGAGGTTCGAGATACGCAGTATTTT
-	TRBD2	TRBV5-5	TRBJ2-1	CASSLLAGGKQFF	TGTGCCAGCAGCTTGCTCGCGGGAGGAAAGCAGTTCTTC
-	TRBD2	TRBV11-3	TRBJ2-3	CASSRTSGSTDTQYF	TGTGCCAGCAGCAGGACTAGCGGAAGCACAGATACGCAGTATTTT
-	-	TRBV27	TRBJ2-3	CASSLSREVDTQYF	TGTGCCAGCAGTTTATCCAGGGAGGTGGATACGCAGTATTTT
-	-	TRBV19	TRBJ2-5	CASSTPTGFQETQYF	TGTGCCAGTAGTACCCCAACAGGATTCCAAGAGACCCAGTACTTC
-	TRBD1	TRBV28	TRBJ1-2	CASTRGGAISGYTF	TGTGCCAGCACCCGAGGGGGCGCGATAAGTGGCTACACCTTC
few	-	TRBV18	TRBJ2-7	CASSPGGGRTYEQYF	TGTGCCAGCTCACCCGGTGGAGGCCGAACCTACGAGCAGTACTTC
-	-	TRBV7-2	TRBJ2-5	CASSLAGTQYF	TGTGCCAGCAGCTTAGCTGGGACCCAGTACTTC
few	-	TRBV2	TRBJ1-5	CASRWDSNQPQHF	TGTGCCAGCAGGTGGGATAGCAATCAGCCCCAGCATTTT
few	-	TRBV7-2	TRBJ2-5	CASSLVVETQYF	TGTGCCAGCAGCTTAGTCGTGGAGACCCAGTACTTC
-	-	TRBV7-9	TRBJ2-7	CASRYSRGVGSYEQYF	TGTGCCAGCCGATATTCCCGAGGGGTAGGCTCCTACGAGCAGTACTTC
-	-	TRBV5-1	TRBJ2-3	CASSLELAGYTDTQYF	TGCGCCAGCAGCCTGGAACTAGCTGGGTACACAGATACGCAGTATTTT
-	-	TRBV2	TRBJ2-3	CASSQTTDTQYF	TGTGCCAGCAGCCAAACCACAGATACGCAGTATTTT
-	TRBD1	TRBV5-8	TRBJ2-7	CASREDRGVYEQYF	TGTGCCAGCAGAGAGGACAGGGGAGTCTACGAGCAGTACTTC
-	TRBD1	TRBV25-1	TRBJ1-2	CASSRDRENYGYTF	TGTGCCAGCAGTCGGGACAGGGAAAACTATGGCTACACCTTC
-	-	TRBV7-2	TRBJ2-3	CASSLEASTQYF	TGTGCCAGCAGCTTAGAAGCTAGCACGCAGTATTTT
-	-	TRBV14	TRBJ1-1	CASSQEVGSAFF	TGTGCCAGCAGCCAAGAGGTCGGGTCGGCTTTCTTT
once	TRBD2	TRBV4-1	TRBJ2-7	CASSQERTRSSYEQYF	TGCGCCAGCAGCCAAGAACGGACTAGGAGCTCCTACGAGCAGTACTTC
-	-	TRBV7-3	TRBJ2-5	CASSEGGGETQYF	TGTGCCAGCAGCGAAGGAGGTGGGGAGACCCAGTACTTC
-	-	TRBV30	TRBJ1-2	CAWTPSSNYGYTF	TGTGCCTGGACCCCGAGCTCTAACTATGGCTACACCTTC